The 14 T cell receptor beta chains below come from one sample, sequenced in a study of regulatory T cells. Primers: 52 TRBV forward and 13 TRBJ reverse. The method was immunoSEQ multiplex PCR; TCRdb's version includes in-frame clones alone and lacks a portion of them. Of more than 15,000 clones listed, roughly 90% are singletons. The sequencing input was CD8+ T cells sorted from blood. These receptors all stem from a person aged 18 to 30 with CD3G deficiency.

The gene calls are TRBV30 and TRBJ2-3; D gene uncertain. The CDR3 is 13 amino acids. Germline V gene lookup returns CDR1 GTSNPN and CDR2 SVGIG (reference sequence). Trimming removed 3 bases at V and 2 bases at J, with 9 bases between. CDR3 DNA: TGTGCCTGGAGCATATCTAACACAGATACGCAGTATTTT. Encoded protein: CAWSISNTDTQYF.

This chain uses TRBV4-2 with TRBJ1-4, with a possible D match to TRBD1 (6 bases). V gave up 4 bases and J gave up 0 bases, with 27 bases separating them. CDR1 and CDR2 from the germline V gene are LGHNA and YNFKEQ. The CDR3 is made up of 21 amino acids. This chain's CDR3 is CASSPITYWGQPPATNEKLFF. CDR3 sequence (DNA): TGTGCCAGCAGCCCAATCACTTACTGGGGGCAACCCCCTGCAACTAATGAAAAACTGTTTTTT.

The genes are TRBV28 and TRBJ2-7, with D tentatively TRBD1 (5 bases). CDR3 length: 17 amino acids. Looked up from germline, CDR1 is MDHEN and CDR2 is SYDVKM. V was clipped by 4 bases and J by 6 bases, with 25 bases between them. CDR3 coding DNA: TGTGCCAGCAGTTCTTCATTTGCGGCAGGGTTAAATGGCGAGCAGTACTTC. This codes for CASSSSFAAGLNGEQYF.

The chain's CDR3 is CASITTGGYSNQPQHF. CDR3 nucleotides: TGTGCCAGCATCACCACCGGGGGGTATAGCAATCAGCCCCAGCATTTT. V gene TRBV5-4 combines with J gene TRBJ1-5; D is possibly TRBD1 (5 bases). This CDR3 comprises 16 residues. V was trimmed by 6 bases and J by 0 bases, leaving 16 bases between them. CDR1 and CDR2 from the germline V gene are SGHNT and YYREEE (reference sequence).

This clone was detected once. The rearrangement uses TRBV6-5 and TRBJ2-5; perhaps D is TRBD1 or TRBD2 (5 bases each). Germline V lookup: CDR1 MNHEY, CDR2 SVGAGI. Trimming stripped 0 bases from V and 5 bases from J, with 16 bases between. The CDR3 contains 16 residues. CDR3 region: CASSYSRGPPRETQYF. In nucleotides, the CDR3 is TGTGCCAGCAGTTACTCCCGGGGACCCCCAAGGGAGACCCAGTACTTC.

CDR3 DNA sequence: TGTGCCAGCAGCTTAGGCCGGGTAGGCGATACGCAGTATTTT. Protein product: CASSLGRVGDTQYF. The chain couples TRBV13 to TRBJ2-3, with D unclear. The CDR3 sequence is 14 residues long. V was shortened by 0 bases and J by 6 bases, with 10 bases between the two germline ends. CDR1 is PRHDT, CDR2 FYEKMQ, per germline (reference sequence).

The V call is TRBV6-6, the J call TRBJ2-4; D may be TRBD1 or TRBD2 (5 bases each). The CDR3 covers 16 residues. V shed 7 bases and J shed 5 bases, with 21 bases lying between them. The germline gives CDR1 MNHNY, CDR2 SVGAGI (reference sequence). The DNA of the CDR3 is TGTGCCAGCACCTATTACAGAGGGGCTGGGGAAAACATTCAGTACTTC. Amino acids: CASTYYRGAGENIQYF.

The gene calls are TRBV5-1 and TRBJ2-7; possibly TRBD1 for D (6 bases). From germline, CDR1 is SGHRS and CDR2 YFSETQ. V dropped 4 bases and J dropped 0 bases, with 11 bases sitting between them. The CDR3 totals 14 residues. This chain's CDR3 is CASSPGDNSYEQYF. The DNA of the CDR3 is TGCGCCAGCAGCCCAGGGGACAACTCCTACGAGCAGTACTTC.

The sample holds a few counts of this clone. The V call is TRBV5-1, the J call TRBJ1-4, with D unclear. Trimming removed 0 bases from V and 4 bases from J, with 4 bases in between. Per germline, CDR1 SGHRS and CDR2 YFSETQ. The CDR3 runs 13 residues. The CDR3 region has the DNA TGCGCCAGCAGCTTGGATGGTAATGAAAAACTGTTTTTT. Translation: CASSLDGNEKLFF.

This chain joins TRBV5-4 and TRBJ2-5; 8 bases agree with TRBD1. This CDR3 is 16 amino acids long. Trimming took 4 bases from V and 4 from J; bases not matched to a gene: 12. CDR1 is SGHNT and CDR2 is YYREEE in the germline V gene (reference sequence). The CDR3 is CASSPLAQGARETQYF. The CDR3 DNA sequence: TGTGCCAGCAGCCCTTTGGCGCAGGGGGCGAGAGAGACCCAGTACTTC.

This clone was recorded a few times. The chain joins TRBV7-9 to TRBJ2-1; the D is unclear. The CDR3 contains 15 residues. Germline V gene sequence: CDR1 SEHNR, CDR2 FQNEAQ (reference sequence). Trimming removed 5 bases from V and 6 bases from J, with 17 bases in between. CDR3 residues: CASSPNRAKSNEQFF. The CDR3 nucleotides read TGTGCCAGCAGCCCGAATCGGGCTAAGTCCAATGAGCAGTTCTTC.

This rearrangement joins TRBV30 to TRBJ2-7; D possibly corresponds to TRBD2 (7 bases). The CDR3 covers 16 residues. Germline V gene lookup returns CDR1 GTSNPN and CDR2 SVGIG (reference sequence). V lost 0 bases and J 2 bases, leaving 17 bases between the germline ends. The CDR3 bases are TGTGCCTGGAGTGTACTTGTGGGGGGGGCGCCCTACGAGCAGTACTTC. Translating gives CAWSVLVGGAPYEQYF. Full variable domain (rest looked up from reference TRBV30 and TRBJ2-7): SQTIHQWPATLVQPVGSPLSLECTVEGTSNPNLYWYRQAAGRGLQLLFYSVGIGQISSEVPQNLSASRPQDRQFILSSKKLLLSDSGFYLCAWSVLVGGAPYEQYFGPGTRLTVT.

The chain links TRBV10-1 to TRBJ2-3; tentatively, D is TRBD1 (5 bases). V lost 2 bases and J lost 2, with 17 bases in between. CDR3 length: 17 amino acids. Germline V gives CDR1 WNHNN, CDR2 SYGVQD (reference sequence). The chain's CDR3 is CASSEAPTATLTDTQYF. The CDR3, as DNA: TGCGCCAGCAGTGAGGCCCCGACAGCCACGCTCACAGATACGCAGTATTTT.

V gene TRBV27 combines with J gene TRBJ2-2, with 10 bases lining up with TRBD2. The CDR3 runs to 16 residues. V gave up 1 base and J gave up 2 bases; unmatched junction bases: 1. CDR1 is MNHEY and CDR2 is SMNVEV in the germline V gene (reference sequence). The CDR3 DNA follows: TGTGCCAGCAGTTTATTAGCGGGGGGAAACACCGGGGAGCTGTTTTTT. Translating it yields CASSLLAGGNTGELFF.